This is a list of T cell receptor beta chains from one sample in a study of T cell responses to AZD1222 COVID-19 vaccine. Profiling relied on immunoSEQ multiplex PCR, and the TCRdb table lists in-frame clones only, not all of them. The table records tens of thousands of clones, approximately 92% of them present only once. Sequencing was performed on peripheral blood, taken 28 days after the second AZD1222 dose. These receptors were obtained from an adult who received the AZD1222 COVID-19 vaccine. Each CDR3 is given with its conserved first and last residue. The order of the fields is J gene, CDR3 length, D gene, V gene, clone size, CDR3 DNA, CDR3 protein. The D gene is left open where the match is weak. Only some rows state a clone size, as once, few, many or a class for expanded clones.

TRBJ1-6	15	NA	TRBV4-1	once	TGCGCCAGCAGCCAAGTACAGGGCGAGGATTCACCCCTCCACTTT	CASSQVQGEDSPLHF
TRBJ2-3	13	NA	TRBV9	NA	TGTGCCAGCAGCTCCACCCCCTCAGATACGCAGTATTTT	CASSSTPSDTQYF
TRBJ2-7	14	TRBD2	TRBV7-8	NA	TGTGCCAGCAGCTTAGTAGCGGGAGAACACGAGCAGTACTTC	CASSLVAGEHEQYF
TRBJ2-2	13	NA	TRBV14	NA	TGTGCCAGCAGCCTGCGGACGGTCGGGGAGCTGTTTTTT	CASSLRTVGELFF
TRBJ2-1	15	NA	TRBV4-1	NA	TGCGCCAGCAGCCCGAGGGAGAATGCCTACAATGAGCAGTTCTTC	CASSPRENAYNEQFF
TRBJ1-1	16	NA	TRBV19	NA	TGTGCCAGTAGTATCCGATCCGGGGCACTGAACACTGAAGCTTTCTTT	CASSIRSGALNTEAFF
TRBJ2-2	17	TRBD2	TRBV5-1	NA	TGCGCCAGCAGCTTGTTGGGTAGCGGGGCAAACACCGGGGAGCTGTTTTTT	CASSLLGSGANTGELFF
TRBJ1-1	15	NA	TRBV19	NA	TGTGCCAGTAGTATAGATCTCCGCCCGAACACTGAAGCTTTCTTT	CASSIDLRPNTEAFF
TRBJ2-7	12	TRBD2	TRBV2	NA	TGTGCCAGCGGGACTAGCTCCTACGAGCAGTACTTC	CASGTSSYEQYF
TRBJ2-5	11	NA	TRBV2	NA	TGTGCCAGCAGGCTTACGGAGACCCAGTACTTC	CASRLTETQYF
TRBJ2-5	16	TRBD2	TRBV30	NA	TGTGCCTGGGGTGGGGTCCAAACTAGCGGCCAAGAGACCCAGTACTTC	CAWGGVQTSGQETQYF
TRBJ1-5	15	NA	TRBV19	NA	TGTGCCAGTAGCTTTGCAGGGGTTAGCAATCAGCCCCAGCATTTT	CASSFAGVSNQPQHF
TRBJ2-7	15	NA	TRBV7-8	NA	TGTGCCAGCAGCTTAGAGGCCAGCTCTTCCTACGAGCAGTACTTC	CASSLEASSSYEQYF
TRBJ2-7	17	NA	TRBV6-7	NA	TGTGCCCAGTCCCCCGTCCGGGCGTCGGTGAATTTCTACGAGCAGTACTTC	CAQSPVRASVNFYEQYF
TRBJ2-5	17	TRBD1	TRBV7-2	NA	TGTGCCAGCAGCCCTTCGGATGGGACAGTTAGCTTAGAGACCCAGTACTTC	CASSPSDGTVSLETQYF
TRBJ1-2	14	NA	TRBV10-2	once	TGCGCCAGCAGTGAGTACGGGGGCAACGATGGCTACACCTTC	CASSEYGGNDGYTF
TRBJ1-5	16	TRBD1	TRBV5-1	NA	TGCGCCAGCTCCCCCGGAGGGACAGGGGGGAGTCAGCCCCAGCATTTT	CASSPGGTGGSQPQHF
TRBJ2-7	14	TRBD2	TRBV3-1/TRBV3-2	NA	TGTGCCAGCAGCCAAGCATTAGCGGGAGATGAGCAGTACTTC	CASSQALAGDEQYF
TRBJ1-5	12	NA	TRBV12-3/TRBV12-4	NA	TGTGCCAGCAGTCATAATTATCAGCCCCAGCATTTT	CASSHNYQPQHF
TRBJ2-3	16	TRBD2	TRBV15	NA	TGTGCCACCAGCAGCCAACTAGCGGGAGGGAGAGATACGCAGTATTTT	CATSSQLAGGRDTQYF
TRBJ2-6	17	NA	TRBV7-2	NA	TGTGCCAGCACCCCAACCCCCCGCGCGTCTGGGGCCAACGTCCTGACTTTC	CASTPTPRASGANVLTF
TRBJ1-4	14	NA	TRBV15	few	TGTGCCACCAGCAGAGGGAGGGAGACTGAAAAACTGTTTTTT	CATSRGRETEKLFF
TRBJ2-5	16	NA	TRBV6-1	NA	TGTGCCAGCAGTGATCGGTCTTCGGAGAGTTCGGAGACCCAGTACTTC	CASSDRSSESSETQYF
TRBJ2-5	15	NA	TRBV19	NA	TGTGCCAGCACCAAACAGGGGGAGGGCCAAGAGACCCAGTACTTC	CASTKQGEGQETQYF
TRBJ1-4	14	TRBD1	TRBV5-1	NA	TGCGCCAGCAGCTTGGCCAGGGGGCGTGAAAAACTGTTTTTT	CASSLARGREKLFF
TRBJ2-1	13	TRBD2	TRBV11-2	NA	TGTGCCAGCAGCTTAGAACGGGGGGATGAGCAGTTCTTC	CASSLERGDEQFF
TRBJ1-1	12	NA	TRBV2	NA	TGTGCCAGCAAGCCGACCGGCACTGAAGCTTTCTTT	CASKPTGTEAFF
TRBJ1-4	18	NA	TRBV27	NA	TGTGCCAGCAGTTTATACCCAGGGGCAACCCTAACTAATGAAAAACTGTTTTTT	CASSLYPGATLTNEKLFF
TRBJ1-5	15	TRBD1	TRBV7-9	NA	TGTGCCAGCAGCTCACAGGGGGTTGGCAATCAGCCCCAGCATTTT	CASSSQGVGNQPQHF
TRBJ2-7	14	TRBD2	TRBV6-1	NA	TGTGCCAGCAGTCCAAGCGGGAGGGCCGCCGAGCAGTACTTC	CASSPSGRAAEQYF
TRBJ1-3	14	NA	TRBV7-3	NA	TGTGCCAGCAGCTTGGGTTACTCTGGAAACACCATATATTTT	CASSLGYSGNTIYF